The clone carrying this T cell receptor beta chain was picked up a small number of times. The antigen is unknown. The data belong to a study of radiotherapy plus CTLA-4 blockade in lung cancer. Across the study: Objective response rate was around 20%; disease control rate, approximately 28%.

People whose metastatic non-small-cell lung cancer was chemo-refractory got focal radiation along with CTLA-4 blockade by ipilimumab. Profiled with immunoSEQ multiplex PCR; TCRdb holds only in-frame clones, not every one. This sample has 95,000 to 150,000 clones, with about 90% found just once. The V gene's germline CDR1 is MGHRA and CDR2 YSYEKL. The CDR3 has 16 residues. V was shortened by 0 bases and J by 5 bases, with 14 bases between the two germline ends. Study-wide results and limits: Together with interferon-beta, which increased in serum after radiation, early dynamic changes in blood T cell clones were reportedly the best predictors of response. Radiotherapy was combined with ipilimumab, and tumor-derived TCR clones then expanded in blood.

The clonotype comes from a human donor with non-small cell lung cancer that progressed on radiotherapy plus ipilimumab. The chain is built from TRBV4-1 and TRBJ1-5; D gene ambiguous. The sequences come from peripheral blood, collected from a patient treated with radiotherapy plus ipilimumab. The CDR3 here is CASSQDSSDPYQPQHF. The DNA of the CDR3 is TGCGCCAGCAGCCAAGATTCCTCGGACCCGTATCAGCCCCAGCATTTT.